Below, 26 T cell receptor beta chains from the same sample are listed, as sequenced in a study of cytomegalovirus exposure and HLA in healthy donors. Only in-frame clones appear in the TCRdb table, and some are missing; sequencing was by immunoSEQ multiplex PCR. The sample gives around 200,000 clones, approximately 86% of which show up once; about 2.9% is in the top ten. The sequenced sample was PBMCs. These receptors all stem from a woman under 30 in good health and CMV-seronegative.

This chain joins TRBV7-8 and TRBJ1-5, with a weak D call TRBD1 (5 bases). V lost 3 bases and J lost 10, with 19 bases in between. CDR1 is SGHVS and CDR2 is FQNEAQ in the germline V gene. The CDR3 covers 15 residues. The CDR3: CASSFYLDSRAPQHF. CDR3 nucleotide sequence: TGTGCCAGCAGCTTTTATCTTGACAGCCGGGCACCCCAGCATTTT. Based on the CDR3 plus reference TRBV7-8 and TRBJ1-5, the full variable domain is GAGVSQSPRYKVAKRGQDVALRCDPISGHVSLFWYQQALGQGPEFLTYFQNEAQLDKSGLPSDRFFAERPEGSVSTLKIQRTQQEDSAVYLCASSFYLDSRAPQHFGDGTRLSIL.

CDR3 bases: TGTGCCATCAGTGAGGAGGGAGTTCGGGGAAATCAGCCCCAGCATTTT. Translation gives CAISEEGVRGNQPQHF. The chain recombines TRBV10-3 with TRBJ1-5, with no clear D. V was trimmed by 2 bases and J by 4 bases, leaving 15 bases between them. The V gene's germline CDR1 is ENHRY and CDR2 SYGVKD. There are 16 residues in the CDR3.

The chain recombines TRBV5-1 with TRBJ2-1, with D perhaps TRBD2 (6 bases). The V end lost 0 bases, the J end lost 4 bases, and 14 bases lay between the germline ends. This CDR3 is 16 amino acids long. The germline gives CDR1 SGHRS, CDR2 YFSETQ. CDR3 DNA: TGCGCCAGCAGCTTGGGTCTCGGGAGTGGATACAATGAGCAGTTCTTC. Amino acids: CASSLGLGSGYNEQFF.

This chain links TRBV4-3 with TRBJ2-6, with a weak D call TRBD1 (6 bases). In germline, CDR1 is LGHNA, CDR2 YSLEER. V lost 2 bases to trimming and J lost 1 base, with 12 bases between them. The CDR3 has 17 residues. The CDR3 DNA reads TGCGCCAGCAGCCAATCGACAGGCTGGTCTGGGGCCAACGTCCTGACTTTC. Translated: CASSQSTGWSGANVLTF.

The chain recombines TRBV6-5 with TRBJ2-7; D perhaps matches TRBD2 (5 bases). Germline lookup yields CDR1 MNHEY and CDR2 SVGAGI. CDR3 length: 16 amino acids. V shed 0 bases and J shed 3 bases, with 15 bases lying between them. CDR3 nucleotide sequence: TGTGCCAGCAGTTACTCGCCCCCGGCCGGAGGCTACGAGCAGTACTTC. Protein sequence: CASSYSPPAGGYEQYF.

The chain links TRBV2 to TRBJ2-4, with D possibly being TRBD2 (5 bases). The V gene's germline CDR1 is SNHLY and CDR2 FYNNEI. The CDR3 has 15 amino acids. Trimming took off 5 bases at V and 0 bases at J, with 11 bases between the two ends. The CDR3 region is CASSSEVLAKNIQYF. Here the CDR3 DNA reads TGTGCCAGCAGTTCGGAGGTTCTAGCCAAAAACATTCAGTACTTC.

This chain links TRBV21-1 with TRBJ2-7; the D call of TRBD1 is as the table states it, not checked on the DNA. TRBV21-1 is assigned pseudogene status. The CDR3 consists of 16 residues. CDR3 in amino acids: CASTPGPRVGFYEQYF. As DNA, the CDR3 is TGTGCCAGCACCCCCGGTCCCAGGGTGGGATTCTACGAGCAGTACTTC.

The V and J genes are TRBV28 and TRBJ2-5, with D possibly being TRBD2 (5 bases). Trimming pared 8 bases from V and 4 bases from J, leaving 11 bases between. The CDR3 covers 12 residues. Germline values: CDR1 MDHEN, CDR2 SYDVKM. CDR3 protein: CASGEPAETQYF. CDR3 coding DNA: TGTGCCAGCGGGGAGCCAGCAGAGACCCAGTACTTC.

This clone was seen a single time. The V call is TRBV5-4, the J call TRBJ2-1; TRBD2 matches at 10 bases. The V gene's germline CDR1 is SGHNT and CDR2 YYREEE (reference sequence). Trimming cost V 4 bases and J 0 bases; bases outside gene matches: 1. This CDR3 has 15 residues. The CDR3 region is CASSPSGSSYNEQFF. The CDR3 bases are TGTGCCAGCAGCCCTAGCGGGAGCTCCTACAATGAGCAGTTCTTC.

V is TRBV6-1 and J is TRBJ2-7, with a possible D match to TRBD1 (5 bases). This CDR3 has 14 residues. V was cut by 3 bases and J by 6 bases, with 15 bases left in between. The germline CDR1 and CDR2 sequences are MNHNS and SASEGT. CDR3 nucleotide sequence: TGTGCCAGCAGTGATTCAGGGTTAGTGGGCGAGCAGTACTTC. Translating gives CASSDSGLVGEQYF.

As DNA, the CDR3 is TGTGCCAGCAGTTCGTCCCTAGCGGACCCGAACACCGGGGAGCTGTTTTTT. Translated: CASSSSLADPNTGELFF. The rearrangement uses TRBV28 and TRBJ2-2; 7 bases map to TRBD2. The CDR3 totals 17 residues. Germline lookup yields CDR1 MDHEN and CDR2 SYDVKM. The trim removed 4 bases at V and 0 bases at J, leaving 8 bases unmatched.

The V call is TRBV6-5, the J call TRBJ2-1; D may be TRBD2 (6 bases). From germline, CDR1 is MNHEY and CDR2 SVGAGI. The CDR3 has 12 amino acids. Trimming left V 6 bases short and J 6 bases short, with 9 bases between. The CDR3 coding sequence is TGTGCCAGCAGGACCGGGGGCAATGAGCAGTTCTTC. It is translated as CASRTGGNEQFF.

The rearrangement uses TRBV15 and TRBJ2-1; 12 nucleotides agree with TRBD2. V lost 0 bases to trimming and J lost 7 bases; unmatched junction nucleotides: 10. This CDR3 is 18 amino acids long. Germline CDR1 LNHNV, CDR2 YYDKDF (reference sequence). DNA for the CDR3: TGTGCCACCAGCAGAGAGCGGGTGCTAGCGGGAGGGCCGAATGAGCAGTTCTTC. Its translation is CATSRERVLAGGPNEQFF.

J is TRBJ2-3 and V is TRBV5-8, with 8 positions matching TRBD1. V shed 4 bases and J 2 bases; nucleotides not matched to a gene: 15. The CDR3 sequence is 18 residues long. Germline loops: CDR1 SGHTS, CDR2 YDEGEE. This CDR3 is CASSLGQEVRPATDTQYF. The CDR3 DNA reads TGTGCCAGCAGCCTGGGACAGGAAGTGAGGCCGGCCACAGATACGCAGTATTTT.

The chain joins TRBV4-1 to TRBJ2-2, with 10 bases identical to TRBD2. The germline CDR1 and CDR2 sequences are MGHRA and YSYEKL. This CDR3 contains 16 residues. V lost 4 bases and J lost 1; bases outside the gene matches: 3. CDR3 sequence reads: CASSLWTSGNTGELFF. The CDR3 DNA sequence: TGCGCCAGCAGCCTTTGGACTAGCGGGAACACCGGGGAGCTGTTTTTT.

CDR3 loop: CASSSGLAGGPAEQYF. CDR3 bases: TGTGCCAGCTCATCGGGACTAGCGGGAGGGCCCGCCGAGCAGTACTTC. The rearrangement links TRBV18 to TRBJ2-7; 16 nucleotides align to TRBD2. Germline V CDR1 and CDR2: KGHSH, LQKENI. This CDR3 has 16 amino acids. V dropped 5 bases and J dropped 6; count of bases not matched to a gene: 7.

The CDR3 sequence: CASSSTGRSNQPQHF. CDR3 in DNA: TGTGCCAGCAGTTCGACAGGGAGGAGCAATCAGCCCCAGCATTTT. V is TRBV28 and J is TRBJ1-5; TRBD1 agrees at 7 bases. CDR3 length: 15 amino acids. Germline CDR1 MDHEN, CDR2 SYDVKM. Germline trimming cut 4 bases from V and 1 base from J; bases unmatched to any gene: 4.

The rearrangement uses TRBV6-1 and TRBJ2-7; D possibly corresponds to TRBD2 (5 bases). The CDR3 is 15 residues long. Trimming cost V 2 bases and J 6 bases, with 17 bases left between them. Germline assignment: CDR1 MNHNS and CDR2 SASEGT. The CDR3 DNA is TGTGCCAGCAGTGAACAGGAGGCCGCGCCTGGCGAGCAGTACTTC. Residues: CASSEQEAAPGEQYF.

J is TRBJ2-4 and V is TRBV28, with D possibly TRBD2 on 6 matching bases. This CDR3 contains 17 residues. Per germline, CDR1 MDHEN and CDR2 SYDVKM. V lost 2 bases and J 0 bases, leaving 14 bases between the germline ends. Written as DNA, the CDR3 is TGTGCCAGCAGTTTACCAATAGCGGAGTCAGCCAAAAACATTCAGTACTTC. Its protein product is CASSLPIAESAKNIQYF.

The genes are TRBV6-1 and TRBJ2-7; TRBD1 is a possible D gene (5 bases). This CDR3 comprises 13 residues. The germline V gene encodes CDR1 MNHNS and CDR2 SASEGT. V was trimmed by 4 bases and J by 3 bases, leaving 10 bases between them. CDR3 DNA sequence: TGTGCCAGCAGTGCTACAGGAAACTACGAGCAGTACTTC. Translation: CASSATGNYEQYF.

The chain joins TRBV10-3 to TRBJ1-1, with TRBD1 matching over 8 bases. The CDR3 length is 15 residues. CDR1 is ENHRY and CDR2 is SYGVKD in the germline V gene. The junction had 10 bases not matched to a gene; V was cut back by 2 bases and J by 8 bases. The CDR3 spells CAISEATYRGEEAFF. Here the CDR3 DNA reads TGTGCCATCAGTGAGGCGACATACAGGGGGGAAGAAGCTTTCTTT.

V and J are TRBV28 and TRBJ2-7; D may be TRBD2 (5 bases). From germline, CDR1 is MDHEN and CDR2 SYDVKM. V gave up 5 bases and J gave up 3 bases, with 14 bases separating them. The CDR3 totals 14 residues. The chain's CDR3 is CASSPGSEGYEQYF. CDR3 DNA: TGTGCCAGCAGTCCGGGGAGTGAGGGCTACGAGCAGTACTTC.

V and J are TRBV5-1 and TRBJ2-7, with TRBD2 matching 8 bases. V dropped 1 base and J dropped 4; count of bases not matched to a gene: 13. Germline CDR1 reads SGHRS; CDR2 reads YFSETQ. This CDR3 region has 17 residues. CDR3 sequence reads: CASSLKVVGRVSYEQYF. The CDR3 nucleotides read TGCGCCAGCAGCTTGAAAGTAGTCGGGAGGGTGTCGTACGAGCAGTACTTC.

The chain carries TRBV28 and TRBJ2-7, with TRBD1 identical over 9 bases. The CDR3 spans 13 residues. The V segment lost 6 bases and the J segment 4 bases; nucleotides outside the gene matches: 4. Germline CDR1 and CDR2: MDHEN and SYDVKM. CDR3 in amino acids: CASSFDRGYEQYF. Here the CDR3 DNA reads TGTGCCAGCAGCTTTGACAGGGGGTACGAGCAGTACTTC.

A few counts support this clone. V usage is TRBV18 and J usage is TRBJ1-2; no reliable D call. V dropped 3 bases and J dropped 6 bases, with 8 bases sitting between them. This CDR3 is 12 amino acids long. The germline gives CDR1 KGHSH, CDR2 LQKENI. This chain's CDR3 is CASSPTEHGYTF. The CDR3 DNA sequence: TGTGCCAGCTCACCCACAGAGCATGGCTACACCTTC. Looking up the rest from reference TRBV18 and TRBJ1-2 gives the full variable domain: NAGVMQNPRHLVRRRGQEARLRCSPMKGHSHVYWYRQLPEEGLKFMVYLQKENIIDESGMPKERFSAEFPKEGPSILRIQQVVRGDSAAYFCASSPTEHGYTFGSGTRLTVV.

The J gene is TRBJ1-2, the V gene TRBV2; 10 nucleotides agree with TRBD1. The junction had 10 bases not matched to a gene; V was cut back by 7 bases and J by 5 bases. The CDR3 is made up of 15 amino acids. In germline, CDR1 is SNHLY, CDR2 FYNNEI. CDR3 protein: CASKTAGQGKYGYTF. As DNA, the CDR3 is TGTGCCAGCAAGACGGCGGGACAGGGGAAGTATGGCTACACCTTC.